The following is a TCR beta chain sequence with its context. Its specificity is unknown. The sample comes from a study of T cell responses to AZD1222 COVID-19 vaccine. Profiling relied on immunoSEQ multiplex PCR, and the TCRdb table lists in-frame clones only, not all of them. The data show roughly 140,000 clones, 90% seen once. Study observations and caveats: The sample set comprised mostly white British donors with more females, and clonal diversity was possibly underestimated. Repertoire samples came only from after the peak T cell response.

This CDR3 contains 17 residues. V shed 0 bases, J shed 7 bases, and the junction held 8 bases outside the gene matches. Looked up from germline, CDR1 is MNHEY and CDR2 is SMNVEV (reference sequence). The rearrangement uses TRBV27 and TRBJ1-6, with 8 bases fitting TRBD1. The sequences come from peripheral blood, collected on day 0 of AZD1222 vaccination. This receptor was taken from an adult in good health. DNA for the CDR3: TGTGCCAGCAGTTTATCTCCAGGACAGGGAGGGAATTCACCCCTCCACTTT. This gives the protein CASSLSPGQGGNSPLHF.